This T cell receptor beta chain was documented in a study of OX40 agonist ivuxolimab in advanced cancers. Broadly, across the study: Ivuxolimab was a fully human IgG2 agonistic monoclonal antibody targeting the costimulatory receptor OX40 (CD134). The purpose of peripheral TCRbeta sequencing was to test whether ivuxolimab changed TCR sequence diversity and led to clonal T-cell expansion. Partial responses were achieved by three dose-escalation patients, of whom one had hepatocellular carcinoma and two had cutaneous melanoma. Patients were allowed to have had prior anti-PD-1, anti-PD-L1 or anti-CTLA-4 therapy, and 40% of the dose-escalation patients had previously received checkpoint inhibitors. The paper describes the monotherapy dose-escalation part (N ≈ 52 patients) of the phase I trial of ivuxolimab. Of the approximately 50 patients in dose escalation, some 20 had hepatocellular carcinoma, some 15 had melanoma, 9 had renal cell carcinoma and 9 had head and neck cancer. Intravenous ivuxolimab was administered to patients every 2 weeks at six dose levels: 0.01, 0.1, 0.3, 1.5, 3 and 10 mg/kg. A male proportion of roughly 80% and a mean age of approximately 62 years, ranging from roughly 23 to 90, were recorded for the dose-escalation cohort.

The CDR3 contains 11 residues, cysteine and phenylalanine counted. The read is trimmed to its CDR3 DNA, 33 bases read in frame from base 1. Looking up the germline V gene yields CDR1 MDHEN and CDR2 SYDVKM. Genomic DNA was isolated from the sorted cells so that the TCRbeta CDR3 region could be sequenced. The immunoSEQ Assay was used to sequence the TCRbeta CDR3 regions. TCRdb re-hosts the immuneACCESS table, in-frame sequences only. Its copies lack some clones; in the studies checked, an unresolved V gene accounts for under half of them, and the cause for the rest is not known. This sample gives about 62,000 clones in total; about 83% of them show up just once. The top ten clonotypes cover 0.7% to 0.9% of the sample. Comment on this clone: Its antigen is currently not known. There are no base qualities to consult, and no much larger clone falls within one base.

Here is what the overall study found, with its caveats: Antigen specificity was not determined for the clonally expanded peripheral T cells. In partial responders in the 0.1-3.0 mg/kg groups, normalized peripheral clonal expansion was found to be among the lowest, especially among CD8+ T cells. After ivuxolimab, expanded clones were on average more numerous among CD8+ T cells than among CD4+ T cells. Low levels of normalized T-cell clonal expansion were also seen in some nonresponding patients. At doses of 0.1 to 3.0 mg/kg, clonal expansion of both CD4+ and CD8+ blood T cells was observed from baseline to week 6.

Patients with autoimmune disease history or receiving systemic immunosuppression were excluded from the trial. Peripheral blood for TCR sequencing was drawn from every dose cohort at baseline, at cycle 4 day 1 and at cycle 7 day 1. The samples were taken from a phase I, first-in-human, multicenter, open-label dose-escalation trial of ivuxolimab. Adults with locally advanced or metastatic head and neck squamous cell, hepatocellular, melanoma or renal cell carcinoma were enrolled in the trial. Before TCR sequencing, CD4+ T cells and CD8+ T cells were sorted from peripheral blood as separate populations.

The TCR sequence derives from an adult with an advanced solid tumor such as melanoma, head and neck, liver or kidney cancer. Sequenced material: CD4+ or CD8+ T cells sorted from blood, taken in a trial of the OX40 agonist ivuxolimab. Here the chain combines TRBV28 and TRBJ2-5; 10 bases in the middle match TRBD2. The bases read TGTGTTAGCGGGGGGCAAGAGACCCAGTACTTC. This sequence encodes CVSGGQETQYF. Joined to the reference TRBV28 and TRBJ2-5 proteins, this CDR3 gives the full variable domain: DVKVTQSSRYLVKRTGEKVFLECVQDMDHENMFWYRQDPGLGLRLIYFSYDVKMKEKGDIPEGYSVSREKKERFSLILESASTNQTSMYLCVSGGQETQYFGPGTRLLVL.